The 26 T cell receptor beta chains below were found in one sample sequenced in a study of blood T cells in healthy people across ages. For the second PCR, which ran for about 6 to 11 cycles, a sample-barcoded 5' primer and a J-beta primer mix were used. Via MiXCR, TCRdb re-called the 5' RACE reads, giving one row per CDR3 protein. The sample has over a million distinct CDR3 sequences, under 55% seen once. Source material: blood. The receptors originated from a woman aged 60-70 years in good health.

This clonotype appeared many times. This chain joins TRBV11-1 and TRBJ2-5; either TRBD1 or TRBD2 may fit D (5 bases each). The germline CDR1 and CDR2 sequences are SGHAT and FQDESV (reference sequence). This CDR3 has 15 amino acids. Trimming cost V 4 bases and J 1 base, with 13 bases left between them. DNA for the CDR3: TGTGCCAGCAGCTCCACGGGACGGATCCAAGAGACCCAGTACTTC. This sequence encodes CASSSTGRIQETQYF.

This clonotype showed up just a few times. This rearrangement joins TRBV15 to TRBJ2-1; no firm D call. CDR1 is LNHNV and CDR2 is YYDKDF in the germline V gene (reference sequence). The CDR3 spans 13 residues. V was cut by 0 bases and J by 7 bases, with 7 bases left in between. Here the CDR3 DNA reads TGTGCCACCAGCAGAGAAGACCGGAATGAGCAGTTCTTC. It encodes CATSREDRNEQFF. The entire variable domain, with the rest obtained from reference TRBV15 and TRBJ2-1, is as follows: DAMVIQNPRYQVTQFGKPVTLSCSQTLNHNVMYWYQQKSSQAPKLLFHYYDKDFNNEADTPDNFQSRRPNTSFCFLDIRSPGLGDTAMYLCATSREDRNEQFFGPGTRLTVL.

V is TRBV25-1 and J is TRBJ1-2, with D uncertain. The CDR3 sequence is 13 residues long. Germline-derived CDR1 and CDR2 are MGHDK and SYGVNS. V lost 5 bases and J 2 bases, leaving 9 bases between the germline ends. The chain's CDR3 is CASSFRMNYGYTF. CDR3 nucleotides: TGTGCCAGCAGTTTTAGAATGAACTATGGCTACACCTTC.

This clonotype was seen only a few times. The rearrangement joins TRBV27 to TRBJ1-6; D call uncertain. V dropped 3 bases and J dropped 6 bases, with 9 bases sitting between them. The CDR3 has 14 amino acids. Germline CDR1 and CDR2: MNHEY and SMNVEV (reference sequence). CDR3 sequence reads: CASSLRRFNSPLHF. Here the CDR3 DNA reads TGTGCCAGCAGTTTGAGACGGTTTAATTCACCCCTCCACTTT.

This clonotype was seen a few times. The chain joins TRBV5-1 to TRBJ2-3, with 10 bases that match TRBD2. CDR3 size: 17 residues. The V gene end was trimmed by 0 bases and the J gene end by 5 bases; junction bases not matched to a gene: 9. Germline V gene data show CDR1 as SGHRS and CDR2 as YFSETQ. CDR3 amino acids: CASSLVSWVAGGDTQYF. CDR3 DNA sequence: TGCGCCAGCAGCTTGGTATCCTGGGTAGCGGGAGGAGATACGCAGTATTTT.

The chain is built from TRBV7-2 and TRBJ2-5; TRBD2 matches at 8 bases. Per germline, CDR1 SGHTA and CDR2 FQGNSA. V was pared by 1 base and J by 2 bases, with 9 bases of the junction left unmatched. The CDR3 is 17 amino acids. CDR3 in DNA: TGTGCCAGCAGCTTAGGGTTTTGGCGGGAGGCACAAGAGACCCAGTACTTC. It codes for CASSLGFWREAQETQYF. The whole variable domain, remainder taken from reference TRBV7-2 and TRBJ2-5, is GAGVSQSPSNKVTEKGKDVELRCDPISGHTALYWYRQSLGQGLEFLIYFQGNSAPDKSGLPSDRFSAERTGGSVSTLTIQRTQQEDSAVYLCASSLGFWREAQETQYFGPGTRLLVL.

The chain couples TRBV9 to TRBJ2-2; 9 bases map to TRBD1. J gave up 6 bases and V 3 bases, and 6 bases lay outside the gene matches. Looked up from germline, CDR1 is SGDLS and CDR2 is YYNGEE. The CDR3 contains 15 residues. Written as DNA, the CDR3 is TGTGCCAGCAGCGCAGGGGACAGGGATGCCGGGGAGCTGTTTTTT. Protein product: CASSAGDRDAGELFF.

This clonotype was recorded at least ten times. J is TRBJ2-5 and V is TRBV25-1, with D tentatively TRBD2 (6 bases). The CDR3 loop spans 15 amino acids. V gave up 1 base and J gave up 5 bases, with 14 bases separating them. The germline V gene has CDR1 MGHDK and CDR2 SYGVNS. CDR3: CASSEFGGSGETQYF. The CDR3 nucleotides are TGTGCCAGCAGTGAATTCGGGGGATCTGGGGAGACCCAGTACTTC.

This rearrangement joins TRBV27 to TRBJ1-5, with a possible D match to TRBD1 (6 bases). This CDR3 region has 16 residues. Germline lookup yields CDR1 MNHEY and CDR2 SMNVEV (reference sequence). The germline V and J ends were trimmed by 5 bases and 0 bases, with 14 bases remaining between them. The CDR3, as DNA: TGTGCCAGCAGTCCAGGGACACCCTTTAGCAATCAGCCCCAGCATTTT. Its translation: CASSPGTPFSNQPQHF.

This clonotype was observed once. The chain recombines TRBV6-1 with TRBJ2-3; 8 bases agree with TRBD2. This CDR3 contains 14 residues. V dropped 8 bases and J dropped 4; count of bases not matched to a gene: 8. CDR1 is MNHNS, CDR2 SASEGT, per germline. The CDR3 loop reads CASGGLGSSDTQYF. DNA of the CDR3: TGTGCCAGCGGGGGACTAGGTTCTTCAGATACGCAGTATTTT.

Note on this clonotype: One end of the junction fails to match germline, which may point to a read error. This chain joins TRBV14 and TRBJ2-7; D might be TRBD1 (7 bases). Germline lookup yields CDR1 SGHDN and CDR2 FVKESK. The CDR3 runs 17 residues. CDR3 loop: CASSQGGTVVSYNEQYF. CDR3 sequence (DNA): TGCGCCAGCAGCCAAGGGGGGACAGTAGTTTCCTACAATGAGCAGTACTTC.

The genes are TRBV11-2 and TRBJ2-1; 8 bases line up with TRBD2. The germline gives CDR1 SGHAT, CDR2 FQNNGV. This CDR3 has 17 residues. Losses at the gene ends were 1 base for V and 7 bases for J; bases not matched to a gene: 12. CDR3 in DNA: TGTGCCAGCAGCTTAGGCACGGGAGGGCCCTCGTGGAATGAGCAGTTCTTC. Translating it yields CASSLGTGGPSWNEQFF.

The gene calls are TRBV27 and TRBJ2-1; TRBD2 matches 9 bases. The CDR3 is made up of 13 amino acids. Germline loops: CDR1 MNHEY, CDR2 SMNVEV (reference sequence). With 5 bases clipped from V and 10 bases from J, the junction kept 6 bases outside the gene matches. The CDR3 is CASSPVTSGEQFF. The CDR3 coding sequence is TGTGCCAGCAGTCCCGTAACTAGCGGGGAGCAGTTCTTC.

The chain couples TRBV12-3 or TRBV12-4 to TRBJ1-4, with D possibly being TRBD1 (5 bases). With 5 bases removed from V and 4 bases from J, the gap between germline ends came to 14 bases. The CDR3 has 15 residues. This chain's CDR3 is CASSDRRIFNEKLFF. For the CDR3, the DNA is TGTGCCAGCAGTGACAGACGGATTTTTAATGAAAAACTGTTTTTT.

A few counts support this clonotype. The chain links TRBV20-1 to TRBJ2-3, with TRBD2 identical over 11 bases. V shed 1 base and J 5 bases; nucleotides not matched to a gene: 11. Germline V lookup: CDR1 DFQATT, CDR2 SNEGSKA (reference sequence). CDR3 size: 17 residues. The CDR3 nucleotides read TGCAGTGCTAGAGTCCCGACTAGCGGGAAGGTTAGAGATACGCAGTATTTT. It translates to CSARVPTSGKVRDTQYF.

This rearrangement joins TRBV13 to TRBJ2-5, with a tentative D call TRBD2 (5 bases). Looked up from germline, CDR1 is PRHDT and CDR2 is FYEKMQ (reference sequence). The CDR3 spans 14 residues. Trimming removed 1 base from V and 0 bases from J, with 6 bases in between. CDR3 region: CASSLELDQETQYF. The DNA of the CDR3 is TGTGCCAGCAGCTTAGAACTAGACCAAGAGACCCAGTACTTC. Full variable domain (outside the CDR3, taken from reference TRBV13 and TRBJ2-5): AAGVIQSPRHLIKEKRETATLKCYPIPRHDTVYWYQQGPGQDPQFLISFYEKMQSDKGSIPDRFSAQQFSDYHSELNMSSLELGDSALYFCASSLELDQETQYFGPGTRLLVL.

The genes are TRBV10-3 and TRBJ1-2, with D perhaps matching TRBD1 (5 bases). Trimming removed 11 bases at V and 3 bases at J, with 13 bases between. Per germline, CDR1 ENHRY and CDR2 SYGVKD. The CDR3 is made up of 12 amino acids. In DNA, the CDR3 is TGTGCCTTTAAAGACAGTTACTATGGCTACACCTTC. This sequence encodes CAFKDSYYGYTF.

The rearrangement joins TRBV27 to TRBJ2-1, with 8 bases that match TRBD1. The V and J ends lost 5 bases and 3 bases, in that order; junction bases with no gene match: 6. Germline assignment: CDR1 MNHEY and CDR2 SMNVEV (reference sequence). The CDR3 is 15 residues long. CDR3 sequence: CASSRTGKNYNEQFF. The CDR3, as DNA: TGTGCCAGCAGTCGGACAGGGAAAAACTACAATGAGCAGTTCTTC.

This clonotype was observed a few times. The rearrangement links TRBV5-8 to TRBJ2-7; 11 positions agree with TRBD2. The V gene's germline CDR1 is SGHTS and CDR2 YDEGEE. The CDR3 is made up of 17 amino acids. The ends lost 3 bases at V and 7 bases at J; junction bases unmatched: 15. The CDR3 sequence is CASSYQLTSGSNNEQYF. CDR3 DNA: TGTGCCAGCAGCTATCAACTTACTAGCGGGAGTAACAATGAGCAGTACTTC.

The chain carries TRBV11-2 and TRBJ2-3; 9 positions agree with TRBD1. The CDR3 length is 17 residues. After removal of 5 bases from V and 4 bases from J, the junction contained 13 bases not matched to a gene. Germline V CDR1 and CDR2: SGHAT, FQNNGV. The CDR3 spells CASSPMGRTGESDTQYF. CDR3 coding DNA: TGTGCCAGCAGCCCCATGGGCAGGACAGGGGAATCAGATACGCAGTATTTT.

This clonotype was picked up one time. Given a much more abundant clone one base away, this may be a read error. V is TRBV20-1 and J is TRBJ2-5; TRBD2 matches at 10 bases. The CDR3 totals 13 residues. CDR1 is DFQATT and CDR2 is SNEGSKA in the germline V gene (reference sequence). The CDR3, as DNA: TGCAGTGCTGCACTAGCGGGACAAGAGCCCCAGTACTTC. This codes for CSAALAGQEPQYF.

This sequence joins TRBV28 and TRBJ2-7; TRBD1 agrees at 8 bases. CDR3 length: 15 amino acids. Unmatched junction bases numbered 10, after V lost 8 bases and J lost 1 base. Germline CDR1 reads MDHEN; CDR2 reads SYDVKM. The CDR3 reads CASRHGRTGSYEQYF. The CDR3 DNA reads TGTGCCAGCCGCCACGGCAGGACAGGGTCCTACGAGCAGTACTTC.

This clonotype was counted a few times. The rearrangement joins TRBV10-3 to TRBJ1-2; TRBD1 is a possible D gene (6 bases). The CDR3 is 15 residues long. The V and J ends lost 0 bases and 4 bases respectively, with 12 bases between them. Germline V gene lookup returns CDR1 ENHRY and CDR2 SYGVKD. The DNA of the CDR3 is TGTGCCATCAGTGAGTCTGGCAGGGGAGGCTATGGCTACACCTTC. Translated: CAISESGRGGYGYTF.

This chain uses TRBV5-1 with TRBJ2-1; 7 positions agree with TRBD2. The CDR3 has 18 residues. The ends lost 3 bases at V and 5 bases at J; junction bases unmatched: 17. From germline, CDR1 is SGHRS and CDR2 YFSETQ. The CDR3 sequence: CASSSDPAGAAGHNEQFF. CDR3 coding DNA: TGCGCCAGCAGCTCGGACCCCGCGGGAGCCGCGGGCCACAATGAGCAGTTCTTC. Looking up the rest from reference TRBV5-1 and TRBJ2-1 gives the full variable domain: KAGVTQTPRYLIKTRGQQVTLSCSPISGHRSVSWYQQTPGQGLQFLFEYFSETQRNKGNFPGRFSGRQFSNSRSEMNVSTLELGDSALYLCASSSDPAGAAGHNEQFFGPGTRLTVL.

This clonotype turned up a few times. The chain couples TRBV29-1 to TRBJ2-7; 7 nucleotides line up with TRBD2. The CDR3 is 14 amino acids. Germline V gene lookup returns CDR1 SQVTM and CDR2 ANQGSEA. Trimming took 6 bases from V and 7 from J; bases not matched to a gene: 15. DNA for the CDR3: TGCAGCGTCAAAGCCGGGAACGTGGGGGGGGAGCAGTACTTC. Translated: CSVKAGNVGGEQYF.

The chain combines TRBV10-3 with TRBJ2-3; a possible D gene is TRBD2 (5 bases). The V gene's germline CDR1 is ENHRY and CDR2 SYGVKD. The CDR3 has 13 amino acids. V was pared by 4 bases and J by 6 bases, with 11 bases between. The chain's CDR3 is CAISGSRGDTQYF. In DNA, the CDR3 is TGTGCCATCAGTGGCTCCCGAGGGGATACGCAGTATTTT.